This section outlines one T cell receptor (beta chain) sequence together with its context. It was during active infection that Seattle patients were enrolled and then longitudinally followed. These data come from a study of blood T cell repertoires in COVID-19. In the study overall: Donors in the United States, Italy and Spain gave samples during acute or convalescent COVID-19. Nucleic acid was either cDNA or gDNA, and it came from T cells, B-cell-depleted T cells, or PBMCs.

Original methodology: Amplification with reference gene primers provided the estimates of nucleated cell counts. TCRdb's copy holds only in-frame clones and misses some; the assay was immunoSEQ multiplex PCR. The DNA was the basis for D and trimming; V, J and clone size are from that table. Of a few hundred thousand clones in the sample, 89% are singletons; the top ten hold 3.9%. The receptor was derived from a woman aged 55-69 years with COVID-19, enrolled during active disease. Sequencing was done on a sample of peripheral blood.

CDR3: CASSLGGRTEAFF. The CDR3 DNA reads as TGTGCCAGCAGTTTGGGGGGACGGACTGAAGCTTTCTTT. This chain joins TRBV28 and TRBJ1-1; D is perhaps TRBD1 (5 bases). The CDR3 consists of 13 residues. CDR1 is MDHEN, CDR2 SYDVKM, per germline. The ends were cut back, 3 bases at V and 5 bases at J, with 10 bases in the middle. The complete variable domain, with remaining parts taken from reference TRBV28 and TRBJ1-1, reads DVKVTQSSRYLVKRTGEKVFLECVQDMDHENMFWYRQDPGLGLRLIYFSYDVKMKEKGDIPEGYSVSREKKERFSLILESASTNQTSMYLCASSLGGRTEAFFGQGTRLTVV.